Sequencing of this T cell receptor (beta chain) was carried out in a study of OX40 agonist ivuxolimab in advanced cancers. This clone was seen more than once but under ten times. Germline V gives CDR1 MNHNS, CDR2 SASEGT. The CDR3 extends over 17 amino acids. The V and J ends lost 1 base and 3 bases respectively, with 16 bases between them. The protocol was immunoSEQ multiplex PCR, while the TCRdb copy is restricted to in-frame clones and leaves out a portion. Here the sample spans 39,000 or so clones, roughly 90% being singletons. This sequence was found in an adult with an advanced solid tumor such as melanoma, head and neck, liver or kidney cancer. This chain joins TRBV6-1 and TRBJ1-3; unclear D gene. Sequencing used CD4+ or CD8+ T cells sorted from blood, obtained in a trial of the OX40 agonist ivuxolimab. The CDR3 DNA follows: TGTGCCAGCAGTGAAGAATCTGTCAGATCGTATGGAAACACCATATATTTT. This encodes CASSEESVRSYGNTIYF.